The present TCR beta chain was sequenced within a study of CD8 T cells in Susac syndrome. With V trimmed by 6 bases and J by 5 bases, 8 bases remained unmatched. The germline CDR1 and CDR2 sequences are SGHRS and YFSETQ. CDR3 size: 15 residues. It was with random hexamers that roughly 0.5 to 1 ug RNA was reverse transcribed. TCRdb ran MiXCR on the immunoSEQ multiplex PCR reads and lists one entry per CDR3 protein. This table has roughly 110,000 distinct CDR3 sequences, about nine tenths appearing once. FACS was used to enrich TEMRA cells, whereas the CD8+ and CD4+ T cells were obtained by negative isolation.

This TCR was recovered from a human donor in good health. The V call is TRBV5-1, the J call TRBJ2-7; 13 positions match TRBD2. The sequenced sample was CD8+ T cells from PBMCs. The CDR3 DNA follows: TGCGCCAGCAACAAAGGACTAGCGGGAGTAAACGAGCAGTACTTC. It specifies CASNKGLAGVNEQYF.